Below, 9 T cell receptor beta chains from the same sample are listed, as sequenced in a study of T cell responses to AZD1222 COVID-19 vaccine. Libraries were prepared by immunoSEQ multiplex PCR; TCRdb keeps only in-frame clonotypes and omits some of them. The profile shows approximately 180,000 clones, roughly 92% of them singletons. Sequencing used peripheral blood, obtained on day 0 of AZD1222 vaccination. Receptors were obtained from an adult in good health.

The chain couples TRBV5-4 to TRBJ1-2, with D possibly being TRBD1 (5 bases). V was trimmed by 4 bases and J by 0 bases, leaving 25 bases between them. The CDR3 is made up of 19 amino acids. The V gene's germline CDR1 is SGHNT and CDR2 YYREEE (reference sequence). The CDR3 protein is CASSPRPGGGGGSNYGYTF. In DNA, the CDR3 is TGTGCCAGCAGCCCTCGGCCTGGTGGCGGGGGGGGATCTAACTATGGCTACACCTTC.

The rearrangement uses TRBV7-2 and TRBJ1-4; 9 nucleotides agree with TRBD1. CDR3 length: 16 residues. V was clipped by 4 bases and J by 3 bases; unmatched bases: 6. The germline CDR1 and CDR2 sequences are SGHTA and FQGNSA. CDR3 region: CASSSDWTGANEKLFF. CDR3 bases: TGTGCCAGCAGCTCGGACTGGACAGGGGCTAATGAAAAACTGTTTTTT.

The CDR3 nucleotides are TGTGCCAGTAGTGATCAAGTCGATCAGCCCCAGCATTTT. Its protein product is CASSDQVDQPQHF. The chain combines TRBV19 with TRBJ1-5; D uncertain. The CDR3 is 13 amino acids. CDR1 is LNHDA and CDR2 is SQIVND in the germline V gene (reference sequence). V lost 5 bases and J 5 bases, leaving 10 bases between the germline ends.

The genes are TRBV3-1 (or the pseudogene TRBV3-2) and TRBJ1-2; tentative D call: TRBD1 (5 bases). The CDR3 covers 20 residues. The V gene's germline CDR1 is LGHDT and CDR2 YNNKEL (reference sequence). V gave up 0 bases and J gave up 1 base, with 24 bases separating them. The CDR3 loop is CASSQDWGLSPKDLNYGYTF. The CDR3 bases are TGTGCCAGCAGCCAAGACTGGGGGTTAAGCCCCAAAGATCTTAACTATGGCTACACCTTC.

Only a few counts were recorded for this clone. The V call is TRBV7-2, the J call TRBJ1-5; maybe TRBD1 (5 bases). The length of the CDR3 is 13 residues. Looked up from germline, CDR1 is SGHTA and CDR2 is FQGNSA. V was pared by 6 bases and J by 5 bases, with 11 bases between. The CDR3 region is CASSFWGDQPQHF. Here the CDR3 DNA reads TGTGCCAGCAGTTTCTGGGGGGATCAGCCCCAGCATTTT.

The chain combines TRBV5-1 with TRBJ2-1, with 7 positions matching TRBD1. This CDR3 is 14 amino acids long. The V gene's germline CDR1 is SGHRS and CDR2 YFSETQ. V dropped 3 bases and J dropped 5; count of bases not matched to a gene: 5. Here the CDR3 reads CASSWLGTDNEQFF. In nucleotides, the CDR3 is TGCGCCAGCAGCTGGCTCGGGACAGACAATGAGCAGTTCTTC.

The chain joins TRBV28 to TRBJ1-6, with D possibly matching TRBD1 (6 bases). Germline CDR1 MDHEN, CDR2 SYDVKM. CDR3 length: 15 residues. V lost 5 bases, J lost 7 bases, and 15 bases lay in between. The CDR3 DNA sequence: TGTGCCAGCAGTACCGGACAGATTTTAAATTCACCCCTCCACTTT. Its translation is CASSTGQILNSPLHF.

The CDR3 DNA reads TGTGCCAGCAGTTTTACAGGGGGGAATGAGCAGTTCTTC. Its translation is CASSFTGGNEQFF. The J gene is TRBJ2-1, the V gene TRBV27, with 8 bases matching TRBD1. Germline V lookup: CDR1 MNHEY, CDR2 SMNVEV (reference sequence). This CDR3 spans 13 amino acids. V lost 3 bases to trimming and J lost 7 bases; unmatched junction nucleotides: 2.

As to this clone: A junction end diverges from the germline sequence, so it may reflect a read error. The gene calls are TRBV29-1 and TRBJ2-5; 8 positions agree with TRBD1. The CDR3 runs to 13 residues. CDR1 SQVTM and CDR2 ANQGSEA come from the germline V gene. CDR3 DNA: TGCAGCGTAGAAGCGGACAGGGCAGAGACCCAGTACTTC. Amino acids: CSVEADRAETQYF.